These 15 T cell receptor beta chains were sequenced from one sample in a study of T cells in Graves' hyperthyroidism and ophthalmopathy. Researchers took RNA transcripts and amplified the TCR beta CDR3 regions from them. When the TCR CDR3 underwent first-round RT-PCR, the HTBI primer set was used. TCRdb recomputed calls from the multiplex PCR reads with MiXCR, one row per CDR3 protein. This sample yields hundreds of thousands of distinct CDR3 sequences, of which about 20% are seen a single time; over 45% belongs to the top ten. Input material: blood. The receptors originated from a man aged 35 to 55 with Graves' ophthalmopathy.

The chain combines TRBV7-6 with TRBJ2-6; D could derive from TRBD1 or TRBD2 (7 bases each). The CDR3 runs to 19 residues. Germline V gene data show CDR1 as SGHVS and CDR2 as FNYEAQ. Deletions cut 4 bases from V and 2 bases from J, with 21 bases between. DNA of the CDR3: TGTGCCAGCAGCTCTCCTGGGAGGGGGCGCCTTACTGGGGCCAACGTCCTGACTTTC. Translating gives CASSSPGRGRLTGANVLTF. The full variable domain, with the rest looked up from reference TRBV7-6 and TRBJ2-6, is GAGVSQSPRYKVTKRGQDVALRCDPISGHVSLYWYRQALGQGPEFLTYFNYEAQQDKSGLPNDRFSAERPEGSISTLTIQRTEQRDSAMYRCASSSPGRGRLTGANVLTFGAGSRLTVL.

Many counts were recorded for this clonotype. This chain connects TRBV18 to TRBJ1-3; D remains unclear. CDR1 and CDR2 from the germline V gene are KGHSH and LQKENI. This CDR3 has 14 amino acids. Trimming left V 2 bases short and J 3 bases short, with 8 bases between. DNA of the CDR3: TGTGCCAGCTCACCAAGCGACGGTGGAAACACCATATATTTT. Residues: CASSPSDGGNTIYF.

At least ten counts were recorded for this clonotype. This chain links TRBV30 with TRBJ1-1; D might be TRBD1 (5 bases). Germline V gene lookup returns CDR1 GTSNPN and CDR2 SVGIG (reference sequence). The CDR3 contains 15 residues. The V end lost 1 base, the J end lost 8 bases, and 20 bases lay between the germline ends. The CDR3 region is CAWSAPPGPRPEAFF. In nucleotides, the CDR3 is TGTGCCTGGAGTGCCCCTCCGGGACCCAGGCCGGAAGCTTTCTTT.

CDR3 amino acids: CSARVQGGRSNGYTF. CDR3 coding DNA: TGCAGTGCTAGAGTGCAGGGCGGGAGGTCAAATGGCTACACCTTC. This chain uses TRBV20-1 with TRBJ1-2; weak D call: TRBD1 (5 bases). V lost 1 base and J lost 6, with 18 bases in between. Germline-derived CDR1 and CDR2 are DFQATT and SNEGSKA (reference sequence). The length of the CDR3 is 15 residues.

This clonotype has only a few counts. The rearrangement uses TRBV19 and TRBJ1-5, with 9 bases fitting TRBD1. The CDR3 covers 15 residues. V gave up 5 bases and J gave up 5 bases; unmatched junction bases: 7. Germline V gene data show CDR1 as LNHDA and CDR2 as SQIVND (reference sequence). CDR3 in DNA: TGTGCCAGTAGTTTTGACAGGGGGACGGATCAGCCCCAGCATTTT. Translation: CASSFDRGTDQPQHF.

The genes are TRBV6-5 and TRBJ2-1; the D gene is possibly TRBD2 (6 bases). CDR1 and CDR2 from the germline V gene are MNHEY and SVGAGI. CDR3 length: 16 residues. V lost 4 bases, J lost 7 bases, and 20 bases lay in between. CDR3 sequence reads: CASSFPLAPRINEQFF. The CDR3 nucleotides read TGTGCCAGCAGTTTCCCACTAGCACCCAGAATAAATGAGCAGTTCTTC.

This clonotype was observed a few times. V usage is TRBV25-1 and J usage is TRBJ1-1; D uncertain. This CDR3 contains 12 residues. V lost 2 bases and J 11 bases, leaving 12 bases between the germline ends. Germline CDR1 is MGHDK and CDR2 is SYGVNS. CDR3 loop: CASSEGPLRAFF. Written as DNA, the CDR3 is TGTGCCAGCAGTGAAGGACCCTTGAGGGCTTTCTTT. Full variable domain (missing parts from reference TRBV25-1 and TRBJ1-1): EADIYQTPRYLVIGTGKKITLECSQTMGHDKMYWYQQDPGMELHLIHYSYGVNSTEKGDLSSESTVSRIRTEHFPLTLESARPSHTSQYLCASSEGPLRAFFGQGTRLTVV.

This chain links TRBV20-1 with TRBJ2-2, with 12 bases aligning to TRBD2. CDR1 and CDR2 (germline): DFQATT, SNEGSKA (reference sequence). The CDR3 is 17 amino acids. The ends lost 5 bases at V and 5 bases at J; junction bases unmatched: 12. The CDR3 here is CSAERLAGARGTGELFF. The CDR3 DNA is TGCAGTGCTGAACGACTAGCGGGAGCCCGAGGAACCGGGGAGCTGTTTTTT.

The table lists this clonotype with many counts. This rearrangement joins TRBV11-2 to TRBJ2-4; 12 bases agree with TRBD2. The CDR3 is 17 residues long. V was pared by 5 bases and J by 8 bases, with 13 bases of the junction left unmatched. Germline CDR1 reads SGHAT; CDR2 reads FQNNGV. DNA for the CDR3: TGTGCCAGCAGCGTGTCCACCCTAGCGGGGGGGCGGGACATTCAGTACTTC. It codes for CASSVSTLAGGRDIQYF.

This clonotype has a count of ten or more. This sequence joins TRBV7-2 and TRBJ2-5; D not certain. Germline values: CDR1 SGHTA, CDR2 FQGNSA. Deletions cut 4 bases from V and 1 base from J, with 13 bases between. This CDR3 spans 15 amino acids. The CDR3 spells CASSSSVRPQETQYF. CDR3 sequence (DNA): TGTGCCAGCAGCTCGAGCGTCAGACCCCAAGAGACCCAGTACTTC.

This clonotype was counted a few times. The chain combines TRBV5-5 with TRBJ1-1, with 8 bases fitting TRBD1. The trim removed 3 bases at V and 0 bases at J, leaving 10 bases unmatched. The germline V gene has CDR1 SGHKS and CDR2 YYEKEE (reference sequence). This CDR3 region has 17 residues. CDR3 bases: TGTGCCAGCAGCTCATACACGACAGGGGCCCTGAACACTGAAGCTTTCTTT. Protein product: CASSSYTTGALNTEAFF.

For this clonotype: This could be a read error, since a much larger clone is one nucleotide away. The gene calls are TRBV12-3 or TRBV12-4 and TRBJ1-4, with 8 bases matching TRBD1. The trim removed 7 bases at V and 8 bases at J, leaving 3 bases unmatched. The CDR3 is made up of 12 amino acids. CDR3: CASNRGYEKLFF. For the CDR3, the DNA is TGTGCCAGCAACAGGGGGTACGAAAAACTGTTTTTT.

The CDR3 loop reads CSARWREGHNEQFF. CDR3 in DNA: TGCAGCGCCCGATGGCGGGAGGGACACAATGAGCAGTTCTTC. The rearrangement uses TRBV29-1 and TRBJ2-1; 9 nucleotides align to TRBD2. Germline-derived CDR1 and CDR2 are SQVTM and ANQGSEA. With 7 bases clipped from V and 5 bases from J, the junction kept 9 bases outside the gene matches. The CDR3 contains 14 residues.

The chain carries TRBV12-3 or TRBV12-4 and TRBJ2-2; 7 bases fit TRBD1. The V and J ends lost 5 bases and 13 bases, in that order; junction bases with no gene match: 7. This CDR3 is built from 12 residues. In nucleotides, the CDR3 is TGTGCCAGCAGTCCCCGACAGGGAAGGCTGTTTTTT. It codes for CASSPRQGRLFF.

This clonotype was seen more than once but under ten times. The chain uses TRBV10-1 and TRBJ2-3; D call uncertain. V shed 3 bases and J shed 5 bases, with 18 bases lying between them. CDR1 is WNHNN, CDR2 SYGVQD, per germline (reference sequence). The CDR3 covers 16 residues. CDR3 residues: CASSDEVNFPVDTQYF. The DNA for the CDR3 is TGCGCCAGCAGTGATGAAGTAAACTTTCCGGTAGATACGCAGTATTTT.